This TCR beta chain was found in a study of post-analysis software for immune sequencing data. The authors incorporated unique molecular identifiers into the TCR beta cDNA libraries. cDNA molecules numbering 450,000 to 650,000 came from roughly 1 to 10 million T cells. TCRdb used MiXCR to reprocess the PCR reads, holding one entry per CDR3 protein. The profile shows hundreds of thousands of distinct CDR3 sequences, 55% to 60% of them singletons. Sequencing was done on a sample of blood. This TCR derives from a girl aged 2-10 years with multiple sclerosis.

CDR3 nucleotides: TGTGCCAGCAAGCCCTACGGGACCCCAAGCGGGAACACCGGGGAGCTGTTTTTT. Amino acid sequence: CASKPYGTPSGNTGELFF. V gene TRBV27 combines with J gene TRBJ2-2; TRBD1 or TRBD2 may be the D gene (5 bases each). CDR1 and CDR2 (germline): MNHEY, SMNVEV (reference sequence). V was clipped by 7 bases and J by 1 base, with 22 bases between them. This CDR3 region has 18 residues.